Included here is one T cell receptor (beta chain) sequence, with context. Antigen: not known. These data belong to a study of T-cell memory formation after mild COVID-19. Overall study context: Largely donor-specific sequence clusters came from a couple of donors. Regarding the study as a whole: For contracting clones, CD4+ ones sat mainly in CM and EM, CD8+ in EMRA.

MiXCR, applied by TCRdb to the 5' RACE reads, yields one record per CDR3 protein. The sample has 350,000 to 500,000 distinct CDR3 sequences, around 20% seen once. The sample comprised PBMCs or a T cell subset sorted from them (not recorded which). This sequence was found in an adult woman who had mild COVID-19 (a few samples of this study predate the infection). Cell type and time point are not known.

The CDR3 DNA is TGTGCCAGCAGCTTAGTCTCGGGACAGGGGTTTTCACCCCTCCACTTT. Its protein is CASSLVSGQGFSPLHF. The V and J genes are TRBV7-2 and TRBJ1-6; 10 positions agree with TRBD1. V was pared by 1 base and J by 9 bases, with 6 bases of the junction left unmatched. The CDR3 loop spans 16 amino acids. Germline V gene lookup returns CDR1 SGHTA and CDR2 FQGNSA.